This entry concerns a single T cell receptor (beta chain). Its cognate antigen is unknown. The sequence runs out 3 residues before the end of the CDR3; the remainder is reconstructed from the germline J gene. This entry is derived from a study of T cells in women clearing cervical HPV infection. Overall study context: Cases: HPV16-related CIN3 or worse on histology, a couple of invasive cancers.

Germline CDR1 reads SGHRS; CDR2 reads YFSETQ. This CDR3 is built from 16 residues. After removal of 4 bases from V and 2 bases from J, the junction contained 7 bases not matched to a gene. Clones were read by immunoSEQ multiplex PCR, and TCRdb kept only the in-frame ones, dropping some. The sample holds roughly 20,000 clones. Notes on the study in general: Repertoire richness, not evenness, was significantly elevated in CIN3+ cases versus controls.

All participants had a single incident cervical HPV16 infection, and prevalent HPV16 infections were excluded. The sequenced material came from blood buffy coat. The chain joins TRBV5-1 to TRBJ2-5; 11 positions agree with TRBD2. This TCR was recovered from a woman aged 18-70 years with a cervical HPV16 infection that either progressed to CIN3+ or cleared (not recorded which). The CDR3 protein is CASSPRLAGGQETQYF. The part of the CDR3 DNA that was read is TGCGCCAGCAGCCCACGATTAGCGGGGGGGCAAGAGACC.